These 7 T cell receptor beta chains share one sample of origin, sequenced in a study of T cells expressing NK-cell markers (dated by TCRdb to 2020 to 2022). Receptors were amplified or captured by 5' RACE. Sequencing was carried out with an Illumina HiSeq 2000. Based on TCRdb reprocessing of the reads, there is one entry per CDR3 protein sequence, and DNA is missing. The sample's clone listing holds fewer than 550,000 distinct CDR3 sequences. More than 1.4% of the sample is taken by the ten largest. The sequencing sample was made of blood T cells: a sorted CD56 or NKG2C T cell subset, CD4+ or CD8+ T cells, or bulk PBMC T cells (not recorded which). The origin of the receptors is a woman aged 45-59 years in good health. Donor details come from another sample of the same person, matched by shared clones.

The chain couples TRBV20-1 to TRBJ2-5; no DNA is available, so the TRBD1 call from TCRdb remains unchecked. Germline V CDR1 and CDR2: DFQATT, SNEGSKA (reference sequence). The CDR3 runs to 15 residues. The CDR3 is CSAPNPGQGGETQYF.

The chain is built from TRBV28 and TRBJ1-3; the D call from TCRdb, TRBD1, cannot be confirmed without DNA. The CDR3 is made up of 16 amino acids. Looked up from germline, CDR1 is MDHEN and CDR2 is SYDVKM. The CDR3 loop is CASMSRVAGGLDTIYF.

The chain has TRBV12-3 or TRBV12-4 and TRBJ2-1; TCRdb calls TRBD2, which cannot be checked without DNA. The CDR3 loop spans 15 amino acids. The chain's CDR3 is CASSPTPRIHNEQFF.

The J gene is TRBJ1-1, the V gene TRBV5-5; the D call of TRBD1 rests on TCRdb alone, since no DNA is present to check it. The CDR3 covers 18 residues. CDR1 and CDR2 (germline): SGHKS, YYEKEE (reference sequence). CDR3 sequence reads: CASSLGVGQGTMNTEAFF.

The chain joins TRBV7-9 to TRBJ1-3; with no DNA, the TCRdb D assignment of TRBD1 cannot be verified. CDR1 and CDR2 (germline): SEHNR, FQNEAQ (reference sequence). There are 16 residues in the CDR3. CDR3 protein: CASSSGQGVTGNTIYF.

The chain recombines TRBV10-1 with TRBJ2-1; checking the TCRdb D call of TRBD2 is not possible without DNA. CDR1 and CDR2 from the germline V gene are WNHNN and SYGVQD (reference sequence). The CDR3 covers 15 residues. The CDR3 sequence is CASSSTGLAGAEQFF.

The J gene is TRBJ2-1, the V gene TRBV6-5; TCRdb indicates TRBD1, and absent DNA this call remains unverified. CDR3 length: 15 residues. Germline CDR1 and CDR2: MNHEY and SVGAGI. CDR3 protein: CASKYGTGGNNEQFF.